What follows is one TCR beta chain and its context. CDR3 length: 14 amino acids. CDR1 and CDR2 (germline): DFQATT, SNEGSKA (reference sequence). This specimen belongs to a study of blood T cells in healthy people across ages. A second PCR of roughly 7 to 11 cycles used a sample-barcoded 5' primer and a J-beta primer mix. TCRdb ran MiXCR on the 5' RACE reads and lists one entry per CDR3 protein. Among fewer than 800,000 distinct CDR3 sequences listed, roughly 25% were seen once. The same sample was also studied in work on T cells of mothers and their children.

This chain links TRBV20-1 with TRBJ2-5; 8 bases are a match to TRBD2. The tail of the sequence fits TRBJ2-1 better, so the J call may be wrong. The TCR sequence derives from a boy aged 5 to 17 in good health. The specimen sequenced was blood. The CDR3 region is CSAKDGGAWNEQFF. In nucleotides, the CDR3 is TGCAGTGCTAAGGACGGGGGGGCATGGAATGAGCAGTTCTTC.